Below are 21 T cell receptor beta chains sequenced from a single sample in a study of lymphopenia after photon versus proton radiotherapy. Assay used: immunoSEQ multiplex PCR; TCRdb lists only in-frame clones, some missing. The table records 20,000 to 25,000 clones, roughly 90% of them present only once. Sequenced here: peripheral blood, sampled from a patient treated with proton-based radiotherapy. All receptors derive from a man older than 75 with esophageal cancer.

The V gene is TRBV9, the J gene TRBJ1-3; 9 positions match TRBD1. The CDR3 consists of 15 residues. The junction had 3 bases not matched to a gene; V was cut back by 3 bases and J by 2 bases. The V gene's germline CDR1 is SGDLS and CDR2 YYNGEE. The CDR3 region has the DNA TGTGCCAGCAGCGGGGGACAGGGCACTGGAAACACCATATATTTT. As protein: CASSGGQGTGNTIYF.

The genes are TRBV25-1 and TRBJ1-2; D may be TRBD1 (6 bases). Deletions cut 4 bases from V and 8 bases from J, with 14 bases between. Germline V gene data show CDR1 as MGHDK and CDR2 as SYGVNS. The CDR3 runs to 13 residues. CDR3 region: CASSARGGGGYTF. The DNA for the CDR3 is TGTGCCAGCAGTGCCCGAGGGGGTGGGGGCTACACCTTC.

Note on this clone: One junction end disagrees with the germline gene, perhaps due to a read error. V usage is TRBV7-2 and J usage is TRBJ2-2; D call uncertain. The CDR3 extends over 12 amino acids. CDR1 is SGHTA, CDR2 FQGNSA, per germline. CDR3 bases: TGTGCCAGCAGCTTAGACACCCGGGAGCTGTTTTTT. It specifies CASSLDTRELFF.

The rearrangement joins TRBV11-2 to TRBJ2-7; no clear D gene. The CDR3 length is 15 residues. Germline lookup yields CDR1 SGHAT and CDR2 FQNNGV. Trimming took off 2 bases at V and 2 bases at J, with 13 bases between the two ends. CDR3 in amino acids: CASSLQRSGPYEQYF. CDR3 nucleotides: TGTGCCAGCAGCTTACAAAGGAGTGGTCCCTACGAGCAGTACTTC.

This sequence joins TRBV29-1 and TRBJ1-1; no reliable D call. The V end lost 0 bases, the J end lost 0 bases, and 8 bases lay between the germline ends. CDR1 is SQVTM, CDR2 ANQGSEA, per germline. This CDR3 has 14 amino acids. The CDR3 bases are TGCAGCGTTGAAGATCCCTTCATGAACACTGAAGCTTTCTTT. It codes for CSVEDPFMNTEAFF.

The rearrangement joins TRBV5-1 to TRBJ2-2, with 9 nucleotides matching TRBD2. The CDR3 is made up of 17 amino acids. From germline, CDR1 is SGHRS and CDR2 YFSETQ. J lost 4 bases, V lost 1 base, and 8 bases had no gene match. The CDR3: CASSLQVAGGPTGELFF. The CDR3 coding sequence is TGCGCCAGCAGCTTGCAAGTGGCGGGGGGGCCCACCGGGGAGCTGTTTTTT.

This clone appeared once. This chain joins TRBV5-6 and TRBJ1-1, with a possible D match to TRBD1 (5 bases). The germline V gene has CDR1 SGHDT and CDR2 YYEEEE. V was pared by 2 bases and J by 5 bases, with 10 bases between. This CDR3 has 13 residues. The chain's CDR3 is CASSFQSGTEAFF. Here the CDR3 DNA reads TGTGCCAGCAGCTTCCAGTCAGGGACTGAAGCTTTCTTT.

This clone was counted between two and nine times. The chain has TRBV29-1 and TRBJ1-2, with D uncertain. Germline V gene sequence: CDR1 SQVTM, CDR2 ANQGSEA. This CDR3 comprises 12 residues. Trimming removed 4 bases at V and 7 bases at J, with 13 bases between. The DNA of the CDR3 is TGCAGCGTTGGGGAACCGAGCAGTGGCTACACCTTC. Its translation is CSVGEPSSGYTF.

The chain uses TRBV6-1 and TRBJ1-5, with D possibly TRBD1 on 5 matching bases. V lost 6 bases and J 5 bases, leaving 11 bases between the germline ends. Germline assignment: CDR1 MNHNS and CDR2 SASEGT. This CDR3 spans 13 amino acids. CDR3 in DNA: TGTGCCAGCAGAGAGACAGCGGATCAGCCCCAGCATTTT. Protein: CASRETADQPQHF.

The chain couples TRBV19 to TRBJ1-1; TRBD1 is a possible D gene (5 bases). With 3 bases removed from V and 6 bases from J, the gap between germline ends came to 14 bases. CDR1 LNHDA and CDR2 SQIVND come from the germline V gene (reference sequence). This CDR3 is 14 amino acids long. CDR3 in DNA: TGTGCCAGTAGTATCAATACCGGAGGGGCTGAAGCTTTCTTT. Translation gives CASSINTGGAEAFF.

This chain connects TRBV10-3 to TRBJ2-5; 7 bases are shared with TRBD2. TRBJ2-7 matches the DNA end more closely, so the J call is doubtful. The CDR3 contains 13 residues. Germline V CDR1 and CDR2: ENHRY, SYGVKD. This CDR3 reads CANSGTNSYEQYF. CDR3 nucleotide sequence: TGTGCCAACTCCGGGACTAACTCCTACGAGCAGTACTTC.

The V and J genes are TRBV30 and TRBJ2-3; D possibly corresponds to TRBD1 (6 bases). This CDR3 comprises 14 residues. Germline V gene lookup returns CDR1 GTSNPN and CDR2 SVGIG (reference sequence). The germline V and J ends were trimmed by 4 bases and 4 bases, with 15 bases remaining between them. The CDR3 DNA sequence: TGTGCCTGGAATTGGCAGGGGATTCCAGATACGCAGTATTTT. Translation gives CAWNWQGIPDTQYF.

The chain uses TRBV5-4 and TRBJ2-7, with D perhaps TRBD1 or TRBD2 (5 bases each). Germline V gives CDR1 SGHNT, CDR2 YYREEE (reference sequence). This CDR3 contains 15 residues. Trimming took 0 bases from V and 3 from J, leaving 13 bases between them. This CDR3 reads CASSLDPGRVYEQYF. The CDR3 bases are TGTGCCAGCAGCTTGGATCCGGGGCGGGTCTACGAGCAGTACTTC.

The V and J genes are TRBV30 and TRBJ1-2; D not certain. The V end lost 8 bases, the J end lost 4 bases, and 11 bases lay between the germline ends. This CDR3 is built from 11 residues. CDR1 and CDR2 (germline): GTSNPN, SVGIG (reference sequence). CDR3: CAGRVGYGYTF. Written as DNA, the CDR3 is TGTGCCGGAAGGGTTGGCTATGGCTACACCTTC. The entire variable domain, with the rest obtained from reference TRBV30 and TRBJ1-2, is as follows: SQTIHQWPATLVQPVGSPLSLECTVEGTSNPNLYWYRQAAGRGLQLLFYSVGIGQISSEVPQNLSASRPQDRQFILSSKKLLLSDSGFYLCAGRVGYGYTFGSGTRLTVV.

This clone appeared once. This chain connects TRBV4-1 to TRBJ2-7; 9 bases line up with TRBD1. The ends lost 4 bases at V and 12 bases at J; junction bases unmatched: 13. The CDR3 is 14 residues long. Germline assignment: CDR1 MGHRA and CDR2 YSYEKL. The DNA for the CDR3 is TGCGCCAGCAGCCGTATCCCAGGGACAGGGATGGGGTACTTC. Amino acid sequence: CASSRIPGTGMGYF.

CDR3 nucleotide sequence: TGTGCCAGCAGCTTTAAGGAGACCCAGTACTTC. Its protein product is CASSFKETQYF. The chain employs TRBV5-6 and TRBJ2-5; D unclear. The CDR3 contains 11 residues. Germline values: CDR1 SGHDT, CDR2 YYEEEE. V lost 2 bases and J 5 bases, leaving 4 bases between the germline ends.

The chain uses TRBV6-5 and TRBJ2-2; D may be TRBD2 (6 bases). V lost 4 bases to trimming and J lost 1 base, with 13 bases between them. The CDR3 has 16 residues. Per the germline V gene, CDR1 is MNHEY and CDR2 is SVGAGI. The CDR3 DNA reads as TGTGCCAGCAGTTTTTACCGGGAGAGGAACACCGGGGAGCTGTTTTTT. This codes for CASSFYRERNTGELFF.

The chain employs TRBV5-1 and TRBJ2-7; D assignment may be TRBD1 or TRBD2 (5 bases each). Germline assignment: CDR1 SGHRS and CDR2 YFSETQ. The CDR3 contains 16 residues. Trimming stripped 3 bases from V and 7 bases from J, with 23 bases between. Written as DNA, the CDR3 is TGCGCCAGCAGCTCATCCTTTTCGGGACGGACCTTTGAGCAGTACTTC. Protein: CASSSSFSGRTFEQYF.

CDR3 sequence: CASSQDPGGDYGYTF. The CDR3 nucleotides are TGTGCCAGCAGCCAGGACCCTGGCGGAGACTATGGCTACACCTTC. The V call is TRBV5-5, the J call TRBJ1-2; D ambiguous. Looked up from germline, CDR1 is SGHKS and CDR2 is YYEKEE (reference sequence). The CDR3 has 15 amino acids. V lost 4 bases and J lost 3, with 16 bases in between.

The rearrangement joins TRBV10-3 to TRBJ2-7, with TRBD2 as a possible D gene (6 bases). The V end lost 0 bases, the J end lost 0 bases, and 9 bases lay between the germline ends. In germline, CDR1 is ENHRY, CDR2 SYGVKD. The CDR3 extends over 15 amino acids. The CDR3 DNA reads TGTGCCATCAGTGAGTCGGTGGAGGGCTCCTACGAGCAGTACTTC. This codes for CAISESVEGSYEQYF.

The CDR3 sequence is CASKWGQGTGNEQYF. In nucleotides, the CDR3 is TGTGCCAGCAAATGGGGGCAGGGAACGGGGAACGAGCAGTACTTC. The chain joins TRBV6-1 to TRBJ2-7; TRBD1 might be the D (6 bases). CDR3 length: 15 amino acids. Germline V gives CDR1 MNHNS, CDR2 SASEGT. Trimming took off 7 bases at V and 5 bases at J, with 21 bases between the two ends.